The next 18 T cell receptor beta chains were all read from a single sample in a study of regulatory T cells in long-lasting Graves disease. Regarding time point: newly diagnosed GD, antithyroid drugs for less than 3 months. Generation of the TCR library employed RNA extracted from PBMCs. According to the study, TCR beta libraries were built with iRepertoire HTBI primers and CDR3-region Arm-PCR. TCRdb analysed the multiplex PCR reads with MiXCR anew, one entry per CDR3 protein. The sample gives some 460,000 distinct CDR3 sequences, 16% of which show up once; about 12% is in the top ten. This same sample was also part of a study on T cells in Graves' hyperthyroidism and ophthalmopathy.

Here the sequenced sample was peripheral blood mononuclear cells (PBMCs), taken at new diagnosis, from a patient treated with antithyroid drugs. These receptor sequences come from a man in his forties or fifties with Graves disease.

V usage is TRBV6-1 and J usage is TRBJ2-6, with D possibly TRBD2 on 5 matching bases. Looked up from germline, CDR1 is MNHNS and CDR2 is SASEGT. This CDR3 has 16 amino acids. V lost 5 bases, J lost 1 base, and 12 bases lay in between. This CDR3 is CASSPQRGSGANVLTF. The CDR3 coding sequence is TGTGCCAGCAGTCCACAGCGAGGGTCTGGGGCCAACGTCCTGACTTTC.

In regard to this clonotype: This may arise from a read error, as a much more abundant clone is one base away. The chain couples TRBV29-1 to TRBJ2-3; 13 bases match TRBD2. Looked up from germline, CDR1 is SQVTM and CDR2 is ANQGSEA. The CDR3 is 15 residues long. The CDR3 here is CSGWGTSGMKDMQYF. The DNA of the CDR3 is TGCAGCGGGTGGGGGACTAGCGGGATGAAAGATATGCAGTATTTT.

This clonotype was picked up many times. J is TRBJ2-4 and V is TRBV10-3, with TRBD2 matching 7 bases. V lost 6 bases and J lost 0; bases outside the gene matches: 2. This CDR3 spans 14 amino acids. In germline, CDR1 is ENHRY, CDR2 SYGVKD. The chain's CDR3 is CAIRPSGAKNIQYF. The CDR3 nucleotides read TGTGCCATCAGACCTAGCGGAGCCAAAAACATTCAGTACTTC.

This clonotype was found many times. This chain uses TRBV5-1 with TRBJ1-5, with 9 positions matching TRBD1. The CDR3 consists of 13 residues. With 3 bases clipped from V and 6 bases from J, the junction kept 1 base outside the gene matches. Germline CDR1 reads SGHRS; CDR2 reads YFSETQ. DNA for the CDR3: TGCGCCAGCAGCTCGGGACAGGGTCAGCCCCAGCATTTT. Its translation: CASSSGQGQPQHF. Filled out from reference TRBV5-1 and TRBJ1-5, the complete variable domain reads KAGVTQTPRYLIKTRGQQVTLSCSPISGHRSVSWYQQTPGQGLQFLFEYFSETQRNKGNFPGRFSGRQFSNSRSEMNVSTLELGDSALYLCASSSGQGQPQHFGDGTRLSIL.

This clonotype has a count of ten or more. The chain links TRBV28 to TRBJ1-1; possibly TRBD1 for D (6 bases). Germline loops: CDR1 MDHEN, CDR2 SYDVKM. V was shortened by 8 bases and J by 1 base, with 17 bases between the two germline ends. The CDR3 sequence is 15 residues long. The CDR3 DNA is TGTGCCAGCCACACCCAACAGGGAGAGAACACTGAAGCTTTCTTT. It codes for CASHTQQGENTEAFF.

The V gene is TRBV19, the J gene TRBJ2-2; 8 positions match TRBD2. With 2 bases clipped from V and 7 bases from J, the junction kept 12 bases outside the gene matches. CDR3 length: 17 residues. The germline CDR1 and CDR2 sequences are LNHDA and SQIVND (reference sequence). The CDR3 reads CASSIPISRGADGELFF. The CDR3 bases are TGTGCCAGTAGTATACCCATTTCGCGGGGGGCGGACGGGGAGCTGTTTTTT.

This clonotype came up many times. The V and J genes are TRBV5-6 and TRBJ2-1, with 7 bases that match TRBD1. Germline V gene data show CDR1 as SGHDT and CDR2 as YYEEEE. CDR3 length: 16 amino acids. Unmatched junction bases numbered 14, after V lost 5 bases and J lost 6 bases. The CDR3 reads CASSETWDSRCNEQFF. In DNA form, the CDR3 reads TGTGCCAGCAGTGAGACTTGGGACAGCCGTTGCAATGAGCAGTTCTTC.

This clonotype has at least ten counts. V is TRBV6-5 and J is TRBJ2-2, with a possible D match to TRBD2 (5 bases). The germline V and J ends were trimmed by 0 bases and 5 bases, with 10 bases remaining between them. The CDR3 contains 15 residues. Germline V gives CDR1 MNHEY, CDR2 SVGAGI. The CDR3 loop reads CASSYSSTGTGELFF. CDR3 bases: TGTGCCAGCAGTTACTCGAGTACGGGGACCGGGGAGCTGTTTTTT.

This clonotype was found many times. V gene TRBV5-1 combines with J gene TRBJ2-1; 7 bases agree with TRBD2. Germline V CDR1 and CDR2: SGHRS, YFSETQ. The CDR3 is made up of 16 amino acids. The J segment lost 4 bases and the V segment lost 4 bases, leaving 11 bases of the junction unmatched. The CDR3 reads CASSSGTMGGYNEQFF. CDR3 bases: TGCGCCAGCAGCAGCGGGACCATGGGGGGGTACAATGAGCAGTTCTTC.

At least ten counts were recorded for this clonotype. V gene TRBV6-1 combines with J gene TRBJ2-5; D not resolved. Deletions cut 3 bases from V and 4 bases from J, with 15 bases between. This CDR3 comprises 15 residues. Germline lookup yields CDR1 MNHNS and CDR2 SASEGT. As DNA, the CDR3 is TGTGCCAGCAGTGAGGGTTATGTCCTAGGAGAGACCCAGTACTTC. Amino acids: CASSEGYVLGETQYF.

This clonotype was seen a few times. In DNA, the CDR3 is TGTGCCAGCAGTGAGTGGAGCAATCAGCCCCAGCATTTT. Translating it yields CASSEWSNQPQHF. This sequence joins TRBV6-1 and TRBJ1-5; D ambiguous. Trimming shortened V by 3 bases and J by 1 base, and 4 bases separated the two germline ends. There are 13 residues in the CDR3. Per germline, CDR1 MNHNS and CDR2 SASEGT.

This clonotype was counted only a few times. J is TRBJ2-7 and V is TRBV15; no clear D. Deletions cut 0 bases from V and 3 bases from J, with 12 bases between. This CDR3 has 15 residues. Per germline, CDR1 LNHNV and CDR2 YYDKDF (reference sequence). CDR3 protein: CATSRDWGGSYEQYF. The CDR3 region has the DNA TGTGCCACCAGCAGAGATTGGGGTGGCAGCTACGAGCAGTACTTC. The full variable domain, with the rest looked up from reference TRBV15 and TRBJ2-7, is DAMVIQNPRYQVTQFGKPVTLSCSQTLNHNVMYWYQQKSSQAPKLLFHYYDKDFNNEADTPDNFQSRRPNTSFCFLDIRSPGLGDTAMYLCATSRDWGGSYEQYFGPGTRLTVT.

V gene TRBV7-2 combines with J gene TRBJ2-2, with 11 bases matching TRBD2. V lost 3 bases and J lost 5; bases outside the gene matches: 8. The CDR3 sequence is 17 residues long. Looked up from germline, CDR1 is SGHTA and CDR2 is FQGNSA. CDR3 amino acids: CASSFLLLAGVTGELFF. The CDR3 DNA reads as TGTGCCAGCAGCTTTCTTTTACTAGCGGGGGTTACCGGGGAGCTGTTTTTT.

The chain has TRBV4-1 and TRBJ2-4; 9 bases line up with TRBD2. The J segment lost 6 bases and the V segment lost 2 bases, leaving 14 bases of the junction unmatched. Germline CDR1 reads MGHRA; CDR2 reads YSYEKL. This CDR3 is built from 18 residues. CDR3 nucleotide sequence: TGCGCCAGCAGCCAACCCCTTCGGACTAGCGAGAGCGCAAACATTCAGTACTTC. Translating it yields CASSQPLRTSESANIQYF.

This chain links TRBV6-2 or TRBV6-3 with TRBJ2-1, with TRBD2 matching 10 bases. CDR1 is MNHEY, CDR2 SVGEGT, per germline. J gave up 4 bases and V 2 bases, and 5 bases lay outside the gene matches. This CDR3 contains 16 residues. CDR3 coding DNA: TGTGCCAGCAGTTACGGCCGGACTAGCGGATACAATGAGCAGTTCTTC. Its translation is CASSYGRTSGYNEQFF.

J is TRBJ2-1 and V is TRBV6-1; a weak D match, TRBD2 (5 bases). CDR1 MNHNS and CDR2 SASEGT come from the germline V gene. Trimming stripped 6 bases from V and 5 bases from J, with 14 bases between. The length of the CDR3 is 14 residues. The CDR3 here is CASSGRRFDNEQFF. The CDR3 DNA is TGTGCCAGCAGCGGCCGGAGGTTTGACAATGAGCAGTTCTTC.

The chain recombines TRBV19 with TRBJ2-3; D gene uncertain. The CDR3 contains 13 residues. Germline CDR1 is LNHDA and CDR2 is SQIVND (reference sequence). Trimming took off 5 bases at V and 5 bases at J, with 11 bases between the two ends. CDR3 region: CASSARAGDTQYF. The CDR3 bases are TGTGCCAGTAGTGCTCGGGCTGGAGATACGCAGTATTTT.

This clonotype was seen repeatedly, ten times or more. The CDR3 spells CAWSASGGGYTF. CDR3 nucleotides: TGTGCCTGGAGTGCCTCAGGGGGCGGCTACACCTTC. This rearrangement joins TRBV30 to TRBJ1-2; 8 nucleotides agree with TRBD1. This CDR3 has 12 residues. The germline V gene encodes CDR1 GTSNPN and CDR2 SVGIG (reference sequence). J was trimmed by 8 bases and V by 1 base; bases with no gene match: 3.